This T cell receptor (beta chain) was identified during a study of T cell changes during pregnancy in multiple sclerosis. J was trimmed by 1 base and V by 0 bases; bases with no gene match: 11. CDR3 size: 18 residues. CDR1 is SGDLS and CDR2 is YYNGEE in the germline V gene. Sequencing was performed with immunoSEQ multiplex PCR; in TCRdb, only in-frame clones are kept and a portion is missing. Among some 100,000 clones, about 92% were seen once, and the ten largest hold under 1.5%. The rearrangement links TRBV9 to TRBJ2-5, with 8 bases identical to TRBD1. The sequencing used peripheral blood, collected in the second trimester of pregnancy. The TCR originated in a female donor with multiple sclerosis, enrolled in a pregnancy study. Here the CDR3 reads CASSVGGRQGPPQETQYF. The CDR3 region has the DNA TGTGCCAGCAGCGTAGGAGGGAGACAGGGGCCACCCCAAGAGACCCAGTACTTC. The variable domain in full, with the rest retrieved from reference TRBV9 and TRBJ2-5, is DSGVTQTPKHLITATGQRVTLRCSPRSGDLSVYWYQQSLDQGLQFLIQYYNGEERAKGNILERFSAQQFPDLHSELNLSSLELGDSALYFCASSVGGRQGPPQETQYFGPGTRLLVL.